The source of this T cell receptor beta chain is a study of CD8 T cells in ankylosing spondylitis. Whole-study findings and limits: CD8+ cells made up the disease-linked clones, which were relatively rare in peripheral blood. Disease-linked clones reportedly showed significant enrichment in matched ankylosing spondylitis synovial fluid. Characteristic of ankylosing spondylitis blood, it appeared, was a TCR beta motif comprising eight highly homologous variants.

Quantitative molecular-barcoded 5'-RACE generated the TCR beta libraries. TCRdb independently ran MiXCR on the 5' RACE reads; one entry per CDR3 protein. The data contain about 200,000 distinct CDR3 sequences, 20% to 30% of them singletons. Germline loops: CDR1 SGHRS, CDR2 YFSETQ. The CDR3 runs 16 residues. The V gene lost 0 bases and the J gene lost 1 base, with 13 bases spanning the gap. This clonotype was seen ten or more times. Its specificity is unknown. The rearrangement joins TRBV5-1 to TRBJ2-5; tentative D call: TRBD2 (5 bases). The sample taken for sequencing was blood, either unsorted or a sorted T cell fraction (not recorded which). This receptor was taken from a male donor with ankylosing spondylitis or in good health (not recorded which). The CDR3 loop reads CASSLGVASSQETQYF. CDR3 nucleotide sequence: TGCGCCAGCAGCTTGGGGGTAGCGTCAAGCCAAGAGACCCAGTACTTC.